This T cell receptor (beta chain) is from a study of T and B cells in COVID-19 patients. TRB rearrangements were amplified by multiplex PCR with BIOMED2 TRB-A/B primers. TCRdb redid the calling of the multiplex PCR reads with MiXCR, one entry per CDR3 protein. The sample includes approximately 3,600 distinct CDR3 sequences, approximately 25% of them seen just once. Turning to this clonotype: With a much larger clone just one base away, this may be a read error.

The CDR3 is 13 residues long. CDR1 LNHNV and CDR2 YYDKDF come from the germline V gene (reference sequence). Blood genomic DNA input for TRB amplification was 250-500 ng. The rearrangement links TRBV15 to TRBJ2-7; D gene ambiguous. Material: blood. This receptor was obtained from a human donor with active COVID-19. The CDR3 DNA reads as TGTGTCACCAGCAGAGATTTCTCCTACGAGCAGTACTTC. This gives the protein CVTSRDFSYEQYF.